The rows below give T cell receptor beta chains drawn from one sample of a study of control samples from healthy donors and cancer patients. The data were produced by immunoSEQ multiplex PCR, yet TCRdb's version contains in-frame clones alone and is incomplete. The sample lists more than 75,000 clones, about nine tenths seen once, with roughly 6% in the top ten. The material sequenced was blood. These TCRs come from a man aged 50-60 years in good health. Each CDR3 is given with its conserved first and last residue. A D gene is named only where the DNA matches it firmly. Clone size appears in some rows only: once, few, many, or a class for an expanded clone.

D gene,J gene,clone size,V gene,CDR3 protein,CDR3 DNA
NA,TRBJ1-5,NA,TRBV9,CASSVDGLGNQPQHF,TGTGCCAGCAGCGTAGATGGATTGGGCAATCAGCCCCAGCATTTT
TRBD1,TRBJ1-6,NA,TRBV10-1,CASSAMTGVLSPLHF,TGCGCCAGCAGTGCAATGACAGGGGTGTTGTCACCCCTCCACTTT
TRBD1,TRBJ1-2,NA,TRBV6-5,CASRLGQGSGYTF,TGTGCCAGCAGGTTGGGACAGGGCAGTGGCTACACCTTC
TRBD1,TRBJ1-4,NA,TRBV10-2,CASSEPTGTGGREKLFF,TGCGCCAGCAGTGAGCCCACCGGGACAGGGGGAAGAGAAAAACTGTTTTTT
TRBD1,TRBJ1-1,NA,TRBV29-1,CSVVRDRRANTEAFF,TGCAGCGTTGTTAGGGACAGGCGGGCCAACACTGAAGCTTTCTTT
TRBD1,TRBJ1-2,NA,TRBV29-1,CSAAGQPFYGYTF,TGCAGCGCGGCGGGACAGCCATTCTATGGCTACACCTTC
TRBD1,TRBJ1-1,NA,TRBV5-1,CASSLGQGMNTEAFF,TGCGCCAGCAGCTTGGGACAGGGGATGAACACTGAAGCTTTCTTT
NA,TRBJ1-2,NA,TRBV24-1,CAASDQSSIAISGYTF,TGTGCCGCCAGTGATCAGTCCTCGATCGCTATTAGTGGCTACACCTTC
TRBD1,TRBJ2-7,once,TRBV2,CASGKLEQGLYEQYF,TGTGCCAGCGGGAAGTTGGAACAGGGGTTGTACGAGCAGTACTTC
NA,TRBJ1-2,NA,TRBV23-1,CASSLIWVVPNYGYTF,TGCGCCAGCAGTCTTATATGGGTGGTACCTAACTATGGCTACACCTTC
NA,TRBJ1-2,NA,TRBV6-4,CASSESGVPGYTF,TGTGCCAGCAGTGAGTCAGGGGTTCCTGGCTACACCTTC
NA,TRBJ2-7,NA,TRBV30,CAWAGSFYEQYF,TGTGCCTGGGCAGGGAGTTTCTACGAGCAGTACTTC
TRBD1,TRBJ1-2,NA,TRBV5-4,CASSPDRAYGYTF,TGTGCCAGCAGCCCGGACAGGGCGTATGGCTACACCTTC
TRBD2,TRBJ2-7,NA,TRBV11-2,CASSLVPGLAGGPGEQYF,TGTGCCAGCAGCTTAGTGCCCGGGCTAGCGGGGGGGCCCGGGGAGCAGTACTTC
NA,TRBJ2-5,NA,TRBV25-1,CASSESRLREETQYF,TGTGCCAGCAGTGAATCGCGTCTCAGGGAAGAGACCCAGTACTTC
NA,TRBJ2-7,NA,TRBV5-1,CASRQELYEQYF,TGCGCCAGCCGACAGGAACTCTACGAGCAGTACTTC